These T cell receptor beta chains were read from a single sample in a study of cytomegalovirus exposure and HLA in healthy donors. Method: immunoSEQ multiplex PCR; TCRdb's copy keeps in-frame clones and lacks some. The sample holds roughly 120,000 clones. Sequencing was done on a sample of PBMCs. The receptors shown here come from a man in his forties in good health and CMV-seronegative. Both conserved end residues are part of each CDR3. The D gene is left open where the match is weak.

>TRBD2|TRBJ2-1|18|TRBV11-3
CASRGLAGGLSSYNEQFF
TGTGCCAGCAGAGGACTAGCGGGAGGGCTTAGCTCCTACAATGAGCAGTTCTTC
>-|TRBJ1-2|13|TRBV28
CASSLWSREGYTF
TGTGCCAGCAGTTTATGGTCACGGGAGGGCTACACCTTC
>-|TRBJ2-5|15|TRBV11-3
CASSLMRGEGETQYF
TGTGCCAGCAGCTTGATGCGAGGAGAGGGAGAGACCCAGTACTTC
>-|TRBJ2-1|15|TRBV7-3
CASSEDTSSYNEQFF
TGTGCCAGCAGTGAGGACACCAGCTCCTACAATGAGCAGTTCTTC
>-|TRBJ1-1|14|TRBV5-1
CASSSGTRNTEAFF
TGCGCCAGCAGCTCCGGGACAAGGAACACTGAAGCTTTCTTT
>-|TRBJ2-6|17|TRBV18
CASSPPGSGSGANVLTF
TGTGCCAGCTCACCACCGGGTTCAGGTTCTGGGGCCAACGTCCTGACTTTC
>-|TRBJ2-3|15|TRBV7-9
CASSPGTWSTDTQYF
TGTGCCAGCAGCCCCGGGACTTGGAGCACAGATACGCAGTATTTT
>-|TRBJ2-5|16|TRBV2
CASTPGLGARQETQYF
TGTGCCAGCACCCCCGGACTGGGGGCGAGGCAAGAGACCCAGTACTTC
>TRBD2|TRBJ2-1|17|TRBV7-6
CASSLLSSGSSYNEQFF
TGTGCCAGCAGCTTATTGAGTAGCGGGAGCTCCTACAATGAGCAGTTCTTC
>-|TRBJ2-5|13|TRBV29-1
CSVEDDRRETQYF
TGCAGCGTTGAAGATGACAGGAGGGAGACCCAGTACTTC
>TRBD2|TRBJ2-7|18|TRBV28
CASSPWSTSGRRSYEQYF
TGTGCCAGCAGTCCCTGGTCGACTAGCGGGAGGAGGTCCTACGAGCAGTACTTC
>TRBD1|TRBJ2-1|16|TRBV4-2
CASSQGLTGGGYEQFF
TGTGCCAGCAGCCAAGGGTTGACAGGGGGCGGGTATGAGCAGTTCTTC
>-|TRBJ2-1|14|TRBV27
CASSLSSRFNEQFF
TGTGCCAGCAGTTTATCGTCCCGGTTCAATGAGCAGTTCTTC
>TRBD2|TRBJ2-3|16|TRBV9
CASSLIAGGRVDTQYF
TGTGCCAGCAGCCTCATAGCGGGAGGACGAGTAGATACGCAGTATTTT
>-|TRBJ2-2|16|TRBV6-1
CASSDGGRGNTGELFF
TGTGCCAGCAGTGATGGTGGCAGGGGGAACACCGGGGAGCTGTTTTTT
>-|TRBJ1-1|14|TRBV5-4
CASSLTDLNTEAFF
TGTGCCAGCAGCTTGACAGACCTGAACACTGAAGCTTTCTTT
>-|TRBJ2-3|15|TRBV6-1
CASNLNRAGTDTQYF
TGTGCCAGCAACCTAAATCGGGCGGGGACAGATACGCAGTATTTT
>TRBD2|TRBJ2-3|16|TRBV7-2
CASSFYGGRDGDTQYF
TGTGCCAGCAGCTTTTACGGCGGGAGGGACGGAGATACGCAGTATTTT
>-|TRBJ2-7|14|TRBV5-1
CASSLGSVTYEQYF
TGCGCCAGCAGCTTGGGTAGCGTAACCTACGAGCAGTACTTC
>-|TRBJ2-7|12|TRBV28
CASSLRAYEQYF
TGTGCCAGCAGTTTACGAGCTTACGAGCAGTACTTC
>-|TRBJ1-1|14|TRBV10-2
CASSRRGSNTEAFF
TGCGCCAGCTCTAGACGGGGGAGTAACACTGAAGCTTTCTTT
>-|TRBJ2-5|14|TRBV10-3
CAISGGLVPETQYF
TGTGCCATCAGTGGGGGCCTTGTACCGGAGACCCAGTACTTC
>TRBD1|TRBJ1-5|16|TRBV5-6
CASSSRTGVGGQPQHF
TGTGCCAGCAGCTCCCGGACAGGGGTCGGGGGCCAGCCCCAGCATTTT
>-|TRBJ1-3|15|TRBV7-9
CASSEREGLGNTIYF
TGTGCCAGCAGCGAACGGGAGGGTTTGGGAAACACCATATATTTT
>TRBD1|TRBJ1-1|13|TRBV11-2
CASSLLTGDDAFF
TGTGCCAGCAGCCTACTAACAGGGGATGACGCTTTCTTT
>-|TRBJ1-1|14|TRBV5-1
CASSVQGLSTEAFF
TGCGCCAGCTCAGTCCAGGGTCTTAGTACTGAAGCTTTCTTT
>TRBD1|TRBJ1-4|15|TRBV11-2
CASSHSTGVNEKLFF
TGTGCCAGCAGCCATTCGACAGGGGTTAATGAAAAACTGTTTTTT
>-|TRBJ2-7|16|TRBV7-9
CASSFPVGGVANEQYF
TGTGCCAGCAGCTTTCCCGTAGGGGGTGTTGCCAACGAGCAGTACTTC
>-|TRBJ2-2|14|TRBV30
CAWSPPSVYGELFF
TGTGCCTGGAGCCCCCCTAGCGTTTACGGGGAGCTGTTTTTT
>-|TRBJ1-3|12|TRBV30
CAWGLGGNTIYF
TGTGCCTGGGGACTCGGAGGAAACACCATATATTTT
>TRBD2|TRBJ2-5|16|TRBV7-3
CASSLTGTRKQETQYF
TGTGCCAGCAGCTTAACTGGGACTAGGAAACAAGAGACCCAGTACTTC
>TRBD1|TRBJ2-6|18|TRBV18
CASPPPQGKVSGANVLTF
TGTGCCAGCCCACCACCACAGGGGAAGGTCTCTGGGGCCAACGTCCTGACTTTC
>TRBD1|TRBJ1-1|17|TRBV30
CAWSVRPGGGYGTEAFF
TGTGCCTGGAGCGTAAGGCCTGGAGGGGGCTATGGGACTGAAGCTTTCTTT
>TRBD1|TRBJ2-5|16|TRBV4-1
CASSQVPGQGAETQYF
TGCGCCAGCAGCCAAGTCCCGGGACAGGGAGCCGAGACCCAGTACTTC
>TRBD2|TRBJ2-2|18|TRBV19
CATGTSGTVTVGTGELFF
TGTGCCACTGGGACTAGCGGGACTGTAACGGTTGGCACCGGGGAGCTGTTTTTT
>TRBD2|TRBJ2-3|17|TRBV7-9
CASSLALLSGRFVPQYF
TGTGCCAGCAGCTTAGCGCTTCTAAGCGGGAGGTTCGTTCCGCAGTATTTT
>-|TRBJ2-3|16|TRBV18
CASSPPTPLSTDTQYF
TGTGCCAGCTCACCACCGACTCCACTTAGCACAGATACGCAGTATTTT
>-|TRBJ2-7|15|TRBV19
CASSIGQGSSYEQYF
TGTGCCAGTAGTATAGGTCAGGGTTCCTCCTACGAGCAGTACTTC
>-|TRBJ1-2|13|TRBV18
CASSPPQGNGYTF
TGTGCCAGCTCCCCACCCCAGGGGAACGGCTACACCTTC
>TRBD1|TRBJ2-7|14|TRBV2
CASSEDRVGHEQYF
TGTGCCAGCAGCGAGGACAGGGTCGGCCACGAGCAGTACTTC
>TRBD2|TRBJ2-3|15|TRBV7-3
CASSLTGGSTDTQYF
TGTGCCAGCAGCTTAACGGGAGGGAGCACAGATACGCAGTATTTT
>-|TRBJ2-3|13|TRBV13
CASSFLLSDTQYF
TGTGCCAGCAGCTTCCTATTATCTGATACGCAGTATTTT
>-|TRBJ1-5|14|TRBV5-6
CASSLGRGSQPQHF
TGTGCCAGCAGCTTGGGCAGGGGATCTCAGCCCCAGCATTTT
>TRBD1|TRBJ1-5|15|TRBV2
CASNRDRGLNQPQHF
TGTGCCAGCAACCGAGACAGGGGCCTAAATCAGCCCCAGCATTTT
>-|TRBJ1-3|14|TRBV7-8
CASSPGGSGNTIYF
TGTGCCAGCAGCCCCGGGGGCTCTGGAAACACCATATATTTT
>-|TRBJ1-1|13|TRBV19
CASPVPGGTEAFF
TGTGCCAGTCCCGTCCCTGGCGGCACTGAAGCTTTCTTT
>TRBD1|TRBJ2-1|15|TRBV25-1
CASSQPGQGDNEQFF
TGTGCCAGCAGCCAGCCGGGACAGGGAGACAATGAGCAGTTCTTC
>TRBD1|TRBJ2-7|16|TRBV6-1
CASSGTGAVGAYEQYF
TGTGCCAGCAGTGGGACAGGGGCCGTTGGAGCCTACGAGCAGTACTTC
>-|TRBJ1-5|15|TRBV6-5
CASSYPSRGSQPQHF
TGTGCCAGCAGTTACCCGAGCCGGGGGTCTCAGCCCCAGCATTTT
>-|TRBJ2-4|13|TRBV5-6
CASSDPIRDIQYF
TGTGCCAGCAGCGACCCTATTCGGGACATTCAGTACTTC
>TRBD1|TRBJ1-2|16|TRBV7-2
CASSLTGTGGSYGYTF
TGTGCCAGCAGCTTAACCGGGACAGGGGGCAGCTATGGCTACACCTTC
>TRBD2|TRBJ2-6|17|TRBV5-4
CASSRGLSDSGANVLTF
TGTGCCAGCAGCAGGGGACTATCAGACTCTGGGGCCAACGTCCTGACTTTC
>-|TRBJ2-1|15|TRBV2
CASSYTSSLHLEQFF
TGTGCCAGCAGCTATACTAGTTCGTTGCACCTAGAGCAGTTCTTC
>TRBD2|TRBJ2-7|18|TRBV10-1
CASSESRGRLAGVYEQYF
TGCGCCAGCAGTGAGTCCAGGGGGCGACTAGCGGGAGTGTACGAGCAGTACTTC
>TRBD1|TRBJ1-2|12|TRBV29-1
CSVEGQGYGYTF
TGCAGCGTTGAGGGACAGGGCTATGGCTACACCTTC
>-|TRBJ2-3|13|TRBV28
CAWGLQGTDTQYF
TGTGCCTGGGGCCTTCAGGGCACAGATACGCAGTATTTT
>-|TRBJ1-2|12|TRBV5-1
CASSLGEGGYTF
TGCGCCAGCAGCTTGGGAGAGGGTGGCTACACCTTC
>-|TRBJ1-5|13|TRBV18
CASSTGAGQPQHF
TGTGCCAGCTCAACTGGCGCAGGTCAGCCCCAGCATTTT
>TRBD1|TRBJ1-5|13|TRBV11-3
CASSRDRDQPQHF
TGTGCCAGCAGCCGGGACAGGGATCAGCCCCAGCATTTT
>TRBD1|TRBJ2-5|18|TRBV10-3
CAISHPVSGQTDRETQYF
TGTGCCATCAGTCACCCCGTATCGGGACAGACTGATCGGGAGACCCAGTACTTC